This T cell receptor (beta chain) was sequenced during a study of shared clonotypes between healthy human individuals. TCRdb keeps only in-frame clones here, not all; method: immunoSEQ multiplex PCR. This table holds roughly 1.5 million clones, approximately 98% found once. CDR3 length: 15 residues. From germline, CDR1 is KGHSH and CDR2 LQKENI. V lost 3 bases, J lost 1 base, and 12 bases lay in between. The study, taken as a whole, reports: An effect of sequencing depth on clonotype sharing among donors was expected. Donors were few, which limited the genetic and exposure-history diversity represented.

About this clone itself: Its antigen is still unknown.

The source is a man between 25 and 39 years old in good health. The chain uses TRBV18 and TRBJ1-1; D gene ambiguous. The sequenced sample was naive CD4+ T cells sorted from blood. As to subset: CD45RA+ positively selected. The CDR3 DNA follows: TGTGCCAGCTCACCCCTCAGCTACACGAACACTGAAGCTTTCTTT. It yields the protein CASSPLSYTNTEAFF.